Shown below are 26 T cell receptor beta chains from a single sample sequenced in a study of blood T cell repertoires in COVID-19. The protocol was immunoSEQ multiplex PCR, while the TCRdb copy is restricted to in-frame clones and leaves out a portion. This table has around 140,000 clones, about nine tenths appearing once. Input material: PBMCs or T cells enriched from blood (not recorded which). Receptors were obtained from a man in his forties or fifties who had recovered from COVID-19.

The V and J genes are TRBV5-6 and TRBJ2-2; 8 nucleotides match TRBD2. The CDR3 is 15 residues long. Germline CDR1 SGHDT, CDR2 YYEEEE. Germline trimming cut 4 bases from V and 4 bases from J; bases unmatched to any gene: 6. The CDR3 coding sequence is TGTGCCAGCAGCCGTAGCGGGACGGTCACCGGGGAGCTGTTTTTT. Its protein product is CASSRSGTVTGELFF.

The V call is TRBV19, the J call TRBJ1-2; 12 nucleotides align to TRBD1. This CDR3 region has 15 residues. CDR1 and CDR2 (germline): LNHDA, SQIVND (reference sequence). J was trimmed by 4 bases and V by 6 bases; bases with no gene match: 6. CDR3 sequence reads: CASSVGTGGIYGYTF. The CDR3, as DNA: TGTGCCAGTAGCGTGGGGACAGGGGGCATCTATGGCTACACCTTC. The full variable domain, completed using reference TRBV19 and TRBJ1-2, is DGGITQSPKYLFRKEGQNVTLSCEQNLNHDAMYWYRQDPGQGLRLIYYSQIVNDFQKGDIAEGYSVSREKKESFPLTVTSAQKNPTAFYLCASSVGTGGIYGYTFGSGTRLTVV.

In nucleotides, the CDR3 is TGTGCCAGCAGACCCGACAGGGCTAATCAGCCCCAGCATTTT. Residues: CASRPDRANQPQHF. This rearrangement joins TRBV6-5 to TRBJ1-5; TRBD1 matches 7 bases. The germline CDR1 and CDR2 sequences are MNHEY and SVGAGI. Trimming removed 6 bases from V and 4 bases from J; junction bases left unmatched: 6. The CDR3 is made up of 14 amino acids.

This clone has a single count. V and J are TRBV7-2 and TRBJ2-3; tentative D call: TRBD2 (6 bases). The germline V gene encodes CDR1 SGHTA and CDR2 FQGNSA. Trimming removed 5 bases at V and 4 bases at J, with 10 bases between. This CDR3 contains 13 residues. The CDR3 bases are TGTGCCAGCAGCGGGGACTTTCCAGATACGCAGTATTTT. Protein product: CASSGDFPDTQYF.

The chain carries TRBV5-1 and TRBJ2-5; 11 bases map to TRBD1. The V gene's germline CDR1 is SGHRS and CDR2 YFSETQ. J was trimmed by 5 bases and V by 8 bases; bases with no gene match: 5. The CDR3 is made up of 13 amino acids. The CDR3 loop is CASGQGAGETQYF. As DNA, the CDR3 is TGCGCCAGTGGACAGGGGGCGGGGGAGACCCAGTACTTC.

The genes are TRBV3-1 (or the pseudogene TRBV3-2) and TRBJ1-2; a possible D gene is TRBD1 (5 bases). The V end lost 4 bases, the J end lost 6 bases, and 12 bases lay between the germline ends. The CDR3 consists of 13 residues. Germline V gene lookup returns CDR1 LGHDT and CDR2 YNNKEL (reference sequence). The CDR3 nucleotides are TGTGCCAGCAGCCTCAGGGAAGGGGATGGCTACACCTTC. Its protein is CASSLREGDGYTF.

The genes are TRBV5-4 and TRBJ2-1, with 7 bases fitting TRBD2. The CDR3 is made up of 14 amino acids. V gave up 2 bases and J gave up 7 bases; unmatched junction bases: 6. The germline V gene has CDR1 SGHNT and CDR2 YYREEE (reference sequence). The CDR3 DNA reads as TGTGCCAGCAGCTTCGCGGGAGTGTGGAATGAGCAGTTCTTC. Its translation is CASSFAGVWNEQFF. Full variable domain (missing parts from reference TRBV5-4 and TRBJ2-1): ETGVTQSPTHLIKTRGQQVTLRCSSQSGHNTVSWYQQALGQGPQFIFQYYREEENGRGNFPPRFSGLQFPNYSSELNVNALELDDSALYLCASSFAGVWNEQFFGPGTRLTVL.

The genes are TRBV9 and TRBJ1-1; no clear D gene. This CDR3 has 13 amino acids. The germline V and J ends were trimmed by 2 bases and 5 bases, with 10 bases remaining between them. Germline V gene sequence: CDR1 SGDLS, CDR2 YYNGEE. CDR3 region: CASSVTLTTEAFF. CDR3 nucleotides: TGTGCCAGCAGCGTGACTCTAACAACTGAAGCTTTCTTT.

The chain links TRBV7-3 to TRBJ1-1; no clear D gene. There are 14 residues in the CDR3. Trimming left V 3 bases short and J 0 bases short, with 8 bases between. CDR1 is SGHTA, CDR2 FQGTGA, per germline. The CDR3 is CASSLPQMNTEAFF. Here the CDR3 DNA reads TGTGCCAGCAGCTTGCCTCAGATGAACACTGAAGCTTTCTTT.

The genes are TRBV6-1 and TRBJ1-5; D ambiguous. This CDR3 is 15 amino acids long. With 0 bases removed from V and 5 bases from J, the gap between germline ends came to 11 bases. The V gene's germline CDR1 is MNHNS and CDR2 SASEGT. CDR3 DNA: TGTGCCAGCAGTGAAGCGCTTGAGAGGGATCAGCCCCAGCATTTT. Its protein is CASSEALERDQPQHF.

CDR3 nucleotide sequence: TGCAGCGTTGTCACAGGGGCCTCCACTGAAGCTTTCTTT. Translating gives CSVVTGASTEAFF. J is TRBJ1-1 and V is TRBV29-1, with 7 bases aligning to TRBD1. CDR1 and CDR2 from the germline V gene are SQVTM and ANQGSEA. V shed 4 bases and J 4 bases; nucleotides not matched to a gene: 6. This CDR3 is built from 13 residues. Full variable domain (outside the CDR3, taken from reference TRBV29-1 and TRBJ1-1): SAVISQKPSRDICQRGTSLTIQCQVDSQVTMMFWYRQQPGQSLTLIATANQGSEATYESGFVIDKFPISRPNLTFSTLTVSNMSPEDSSIYLCSVVTGASTEAFFGQGTRLTVV.

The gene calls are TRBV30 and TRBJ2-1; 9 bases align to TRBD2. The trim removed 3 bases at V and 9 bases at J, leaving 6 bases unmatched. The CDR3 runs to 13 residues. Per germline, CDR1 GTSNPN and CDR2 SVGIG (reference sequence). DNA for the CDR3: TGTGCCTGGAGGGGCGGGAGGGCCGCTGAGCAGTTCTTC. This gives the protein CAWRGGRAAEQFF.

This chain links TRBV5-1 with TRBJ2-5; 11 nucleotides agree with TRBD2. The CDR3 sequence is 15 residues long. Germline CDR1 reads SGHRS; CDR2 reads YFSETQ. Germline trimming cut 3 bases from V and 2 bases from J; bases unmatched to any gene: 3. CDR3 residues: CASSWGLAEQETQYF. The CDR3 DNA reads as TGCGCCAGCAGCTGGGGACTAGCGGAACAAGAGACCCAGTACTTC.

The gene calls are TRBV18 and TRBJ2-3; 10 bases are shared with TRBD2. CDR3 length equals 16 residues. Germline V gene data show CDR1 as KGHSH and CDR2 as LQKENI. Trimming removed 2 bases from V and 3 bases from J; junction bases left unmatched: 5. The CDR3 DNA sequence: TGTGCCAGCTCACCATCTAGCGGGAGAACGACAGATACGCAGTATTTT. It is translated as CASSPSSGRTTDTQYF.

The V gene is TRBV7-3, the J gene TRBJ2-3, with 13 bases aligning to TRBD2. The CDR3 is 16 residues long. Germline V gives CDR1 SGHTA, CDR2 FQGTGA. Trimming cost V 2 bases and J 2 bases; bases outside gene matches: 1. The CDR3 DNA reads TGTGCCAGCAGCTTAGGACTAGCGGGGGTCACAGATACGCAGTATTTT. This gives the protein CASSLGLAGVTDTQYF.

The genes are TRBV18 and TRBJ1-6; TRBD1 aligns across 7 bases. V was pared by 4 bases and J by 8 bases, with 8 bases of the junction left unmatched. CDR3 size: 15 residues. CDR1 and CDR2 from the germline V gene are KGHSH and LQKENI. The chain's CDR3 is CASSRSGTDHSPLHF. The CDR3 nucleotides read TGTGCCAGCTCACGGTCCGGGACAGACCATTCACCCCTCCACTTT.

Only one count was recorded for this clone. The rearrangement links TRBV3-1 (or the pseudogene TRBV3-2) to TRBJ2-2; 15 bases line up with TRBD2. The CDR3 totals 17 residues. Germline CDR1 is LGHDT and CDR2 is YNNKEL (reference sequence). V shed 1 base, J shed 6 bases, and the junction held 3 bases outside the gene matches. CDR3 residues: CASSQGGLAGGAGELFF. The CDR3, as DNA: TGTGCCAGCAGCCAAGGCGGACTAGCGGGAGGGGCCGGGGAGCTGTTTTTT.

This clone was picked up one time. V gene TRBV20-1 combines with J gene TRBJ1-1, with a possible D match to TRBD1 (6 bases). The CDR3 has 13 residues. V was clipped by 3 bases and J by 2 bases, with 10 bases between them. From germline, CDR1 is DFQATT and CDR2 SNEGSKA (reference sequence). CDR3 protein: CSASRDTNTEAFF. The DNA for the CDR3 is TGCAGTGCTAGTAGGGACACCAACACTGAAGCTTTCTTT.

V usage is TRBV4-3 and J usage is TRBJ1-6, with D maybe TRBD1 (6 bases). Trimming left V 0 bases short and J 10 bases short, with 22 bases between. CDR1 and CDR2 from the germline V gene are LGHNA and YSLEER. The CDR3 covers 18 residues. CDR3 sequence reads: CASSQDARTAVVGSPLHF. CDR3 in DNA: TGCGCCAGCAGCCAAGATGCGAGGACAGCAGTGGTCGGGTCACCCCTCCACTTT.

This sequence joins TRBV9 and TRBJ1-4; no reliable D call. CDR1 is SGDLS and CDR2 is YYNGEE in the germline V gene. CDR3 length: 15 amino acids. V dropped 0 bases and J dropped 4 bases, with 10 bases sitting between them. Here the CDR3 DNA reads TGTGCCAGCAGCGTAGGTCAGGTAATTAATGAAAAACTGTTTTTT. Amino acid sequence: CASSVGQVINEKLFF.

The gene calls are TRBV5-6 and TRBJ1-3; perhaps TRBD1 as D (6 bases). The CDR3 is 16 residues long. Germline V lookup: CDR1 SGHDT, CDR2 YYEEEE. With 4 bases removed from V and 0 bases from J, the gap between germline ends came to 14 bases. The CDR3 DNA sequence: TGTGCCAGCAGCACACCGGGACAACACTCTGGAAACACCATATATTTT. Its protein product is CASSTPGQHSGNTIYF.

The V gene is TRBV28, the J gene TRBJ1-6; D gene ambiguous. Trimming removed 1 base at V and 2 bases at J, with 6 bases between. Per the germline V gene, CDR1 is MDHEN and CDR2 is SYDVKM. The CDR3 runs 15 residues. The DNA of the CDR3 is TGTGCCAGCAGTTTATCCAGGCCCTATAATTCACCCCTCCACTTT. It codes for CASSLSRPYNSPLHF.

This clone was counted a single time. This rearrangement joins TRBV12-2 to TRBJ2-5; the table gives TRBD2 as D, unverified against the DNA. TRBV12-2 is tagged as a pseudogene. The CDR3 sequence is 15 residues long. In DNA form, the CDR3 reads TGTGCAAGTCGCTTAGGCCTTCGGGGGACCGTAACCCAGTACTTC. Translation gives CASRLGLRGTVTQYF.

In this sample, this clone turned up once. The DNA of the CDR3 is TGTGCCAGCAGCTTAAAGTTGCAGCAAGAGACCCAGTACTTC. It yields the protein CASSLKLQQETQYF. V and J are TRBV7-2 and TRBJ2-5; no definite D call. The CDR3 length is 14 residues. CDR1 is SGHTA and CDR2 is FQGNSA in the germline V gene. Trimming pared 2 bases from V and 2 bases from J, leaving 9 bases between.

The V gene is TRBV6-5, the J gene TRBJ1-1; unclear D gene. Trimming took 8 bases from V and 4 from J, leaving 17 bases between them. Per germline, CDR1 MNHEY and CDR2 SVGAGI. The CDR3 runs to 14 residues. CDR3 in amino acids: CASHSGSTGTEAFF. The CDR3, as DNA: TGTGCCAGCCATTCGGGATCTACGGGCACTGAAGCTTTCTTT.

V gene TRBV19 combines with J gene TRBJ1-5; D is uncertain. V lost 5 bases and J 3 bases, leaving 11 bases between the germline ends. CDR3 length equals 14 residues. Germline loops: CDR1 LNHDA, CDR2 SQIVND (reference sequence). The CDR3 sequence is CASSVLSFNQPQHF. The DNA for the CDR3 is TGTGCCAGTAGTGTCCTGAGTTTCAATCAGCCCCAGCATTTT.